Listed below are T cell receptor beta chains from one sample, sequenced in a study of T cell repertoires in aging, cancer and after chemotherapy. MiXCR, run by TCRdb on the multiplex PCR reads, gives a single entry per CDR3 protein. Of some 4,000 distinct CDR3 sequences in the sample, roughly a quarter were seen once. Sequenced sample: blood. These receptors were taken from a human donor with a blood cancer. The conserved cysteine and the conserved F or W are not part of the CDR3 here. Clone sizes are given selectively: once, few, many, or a class where the clone is expanded.

TRBV27 | NA | ASSWKRDQPQH
TRBV6-6 | medium-sized | ASSTWGQYNEQF
TRBV28 | NA | ASTPGRKYNEQF
TRBV19 | medium-sized | ASQRTGIGELF
TRBV5-6 | NA | ASSLSGTPYNEQF
TRBV9 | NA | ASSVDPANYGYT
TRBV7-2 | few | ASSLADEQPQH
TRBV19 | few | AVSGGSQETQY
TRBV19 | NA | ASSPPGNTETF
TRBV5-6 | few | ASSLPGGVVQETQY
TRBV6-5 | few | ASSYSGSDEQF
TRBV6-2/TRBV6-3 | NA | ASSYPYTEAYEQY
TRBV5-1 | few | ASSAPSRTGGFEQF
TRBV14 | once | ASSQEKELLNTEAF
TRBV12-3/TRBV12-4 | few | ASSRGGDTQY
TRBV6-1 | few | ASRGSMGRDSPLH
TRBV20-1 | few | SAAYNEQF
TRBV7-2 | medium-sized | ASTKDRSPTNWF
TRBV7-2 | NA | ASSPRDTQPWETQY
TRBV15 | few | ATSRDGGLAGGNEQF
TRBV11-2 | NA | ASSFPASTDTQY
TRBV14 | few | ASSQAVWEASGKETQY
TRBV20-1 | NA | SAKGDRGTANYGYT
TRBV7-6 | few | ASSLGLVLEETQY
TRBV5-4 | medium-sized | ASSFSGANVLT
TRBV28 | NA | ASSLGSKLFTQY
TRBV27 | medium-sized | ASSMVTQY
TRBV6-2/TRBV6-3 | NA | ASSYVGADTEAF
TRBV19 | NA | ASSISRGFRDSHEQF
TRBV15 | few | ATSILLDTPLH
TRBV13 | few | ASRRGTASYEQY
TRBV19 | NA | ASSLPSGTSYNSPLH
TRBV6-6 | medium-sized | ASSHPPGTGSGYT
TRBV18 | NA | VSSTRDSYEQY
TRBV19 | few | ASMGVTALHGYT
TRBV12-3/TRBV12-4 | NA | ASSWWRGSLVNEKLF
TRBV7-2 | NA | ASSLGQQGSPLH
TRBV6-2/TRBV6-3 | NA | ASSYFRAPRQETQY
TRBV28 | few | ASSPPSGLTDTQY
TRBV7-3 | NA | ASSLLGMADEQF
TRBV6-5 | NA | ASRPPVPGNNEQF